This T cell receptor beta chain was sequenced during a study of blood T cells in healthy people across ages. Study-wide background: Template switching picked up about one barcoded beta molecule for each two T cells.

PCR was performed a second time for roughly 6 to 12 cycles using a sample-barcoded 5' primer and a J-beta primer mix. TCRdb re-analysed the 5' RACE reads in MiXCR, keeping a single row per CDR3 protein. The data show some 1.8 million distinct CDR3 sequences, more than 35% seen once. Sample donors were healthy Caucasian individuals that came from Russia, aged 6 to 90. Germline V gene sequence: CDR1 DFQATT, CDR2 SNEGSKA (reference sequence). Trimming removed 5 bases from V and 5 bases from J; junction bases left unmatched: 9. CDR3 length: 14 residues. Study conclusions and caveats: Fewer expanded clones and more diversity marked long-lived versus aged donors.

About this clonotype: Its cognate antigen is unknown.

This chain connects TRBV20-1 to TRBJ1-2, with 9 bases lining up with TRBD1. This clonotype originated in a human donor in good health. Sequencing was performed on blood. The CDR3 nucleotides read TGCAGTGCTTTCCGGGACAGGGTTCGGTATGGCTACACCTTC. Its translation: CSAFRDRVRYGYTF.